These 27 T cell receptor beta chains share one sample of origin, sequenced in a study of identical twins. TCRdb reprocessed the 5' RACE reads via MiXCR and lists one record per CDR3 protein. The profile shows hundreds of thousands of distinct CDR3 sequences, 9% to 15% of them singletons. These sequences were also reported in another study, on yellow fever vaccine responses in identical twins.

The source material was CD8+ T cells sorted from blood. All receptors derive from a woman under 30 in good health.

The chain combines TRBV3-1 with TRBJ2-7; the D is unclear. This CDR3 spans 14 amino acids. Trimming stripped 3 bases from V and 2 bases from J, with 11 bases between. Germline CDR1 LGHDT, CDR2 YNNKEL (reference sequence). The CDR3 is CASSQYRLPYEQYV. In nucleotides, the CDR3 is TGTGCCAGCAGCCAGTATAGGCTTCCCTACGAGCAGTACGTC.

This chain connects TRBV7-8 to TRBJ1-3; D unresolved. The CDR3 contains 11 residues. Trimming removed 2 bases at V and 7 bases at J, with 3 bases between. Germline V gives CDR1 SGHVS, CDR2 FQNEAQ. The CDR3 bases are TGTGCCAGCAGCTTACTGAACACCATATATTTT. Protein product: CASSLLNTIYF.

This clonotype was picked up a small number of times. The chain uses TRBV7-2 and TRBJ1-2, with 9 bases matching TRBD1. Germline V CDR1 and CDR2: SGHTA, FQGNSA. Trimming removed 4 bases from V and 6 bases from J; junction bases left unmatched: 9. This CDR3 has 15 residues. In nucleotides, the CDR3 is TGTGCCAGCAGCTCGCACCTACAGGGGGCGGATGGCTACACCTTC. Its translation is CASSSHLQGADGYTF.

This clonotype was observed a handful of times. The chain joins TRBV2 to TRBJ2-7; D may be TRBD1 (5 bases). V lost 1 base to trimming and J lost 6 bases, with 13 bases between them. Germline lookup yields CDR1 SNHLY and CDR2 FYNNEI. The CDR3 is 14 residues long. The CDR3 here is CASSEGAGLAEQYV. The CDR3 nucleotides read TGTGCCAGCAGTGAAGGGGCAGGGTTGGCCGAGCAGTACGTC.

The sample holds a few counts of this clonotype. The chain has TRBV24-1 and TRBJ2-1; 8 nucleotides align to TRBD2. Germline CDR1 and CDR2: KGHDR and SFDVKD. The V segment lost 4 bases and the J segment 0 bases; nucleotides outside the gene matches: 16. The CDR3 sequence is 20 residues long. CDR3: CATSDHFGRDSVASYNEQFF. The DNA of the CDR3 is TGTGCCACCAGTGACCACTTCGGGAGGGACTCAGTGGCCTCCTACAATGAGCAGTTCTTC.

This clonotype was counted ten times or more. The germline gene is not matched at one end of the junction; a read error may be the cause. The rearrangement links TRBV6-1 to TRBJ1-2; D not certain. CDR1 and CDR2 (germline): MNHNS, SASEGT. This CDR3 spans 15 amino acids. As DNA, the CDR3 is TGTGCCAGCAGTCCGCGGGCGGACGGGAATCGGATGGAAAAATTC. Its translation: CASSPRADGNRMEKF.

This rearrangement joins TRBV9 to TRBJ2-6; 7 positions match TRBD2. From germline, CDR1 is SGDLS and CDR2 YYNGEE. V was clipped by 3 bases and J by 0 bases; unmatched bases: 6. The CDR3 spans 17 residues. Written as DNA, the CDR3 is TGTGCCAGCAGCGGGGACTACGCTCTCTCTGGGGCCAACGTCCTGACTTTC. Translating it yields CASSGDYALSGANVLTF. Combining the CDR3 with reference TRBV9 and TRBJ2-6 gives the whole variable domain DSGVTQTPKHLITATGQRVTLRCSPRSGDLSVYWYQQSLDQGLQFLIQYYNGEERAKGNILERFSAQQFPDLHSELNLSSLELGDSALYFCASSGDYALSGANVLTFGAGSRLTVL.

The table lists this clonotype with a few counts. This sequence joins TRBV20-1 and TRBJ2-7, with 7 nucleotides matching TRBD1. This CDR3 has 14 amino acids. Per the germline V gene, CDR1 is DFQATT and CDR2 is SNEGSKA (reference sequence). Trimming at V came to 2 bases and at J to 3 bases, leaving 7 bases not matched to a gene. Here the CDR3 reads CSARPVQGDYEQYV. CDR3 in DNA: TGCAGTGCTAGACCTGTCCAGGGGGACTACGAGCAGTACGTC.

The chain combines TRBV20-1 with TRBJ2-1, with a possible D match to TRBD1 (6 bases). The CDR3 loop spans 14 amino acids. Trimming pared 8 bases from V and 7 bases from J, leaving 21 bases between. Germline values: CDR1 DFQATT, CDR2 SNEGSKA (reference sequence). The CDR3 sequence: CSPEPDRSLNEQFF. Written as DNA, the CDR3 is TGCAGTCCCGAACCCGACAGGTCGTTGAATGAGCAGTTCTTC.

This clonotype was seen many times. The CDR3 DNA is TGCAGTGCCCAAACTAGATCCGGCCTGAACAATGAGCAGTTCTTC. Amino acids: CSAQTRSGLNNEQFF. The chain joins TRBV20-1 to TRBJ2-1, with a weak D call TRBD2 (5 bases). Germline CDR1 and CDR2: DFQATT and SNEGSKA (reference sequence). The V and J ends lost 6 bases and 5 bases respectively, with 20 bases between them. CDR3 length: 15 residues.

This clonotype was counted only a few times. The CDR3 DNA is TGTGCCAGCAGTTCTAGCGGGAACTACAATGAGCAGTTCTTC. This encodes CASSSSGNYNEQFF. This chain connects TRBV27 to TRBJ2-1, with 9 bases aligning to TRBD2. Trimming at V came to 4 bases and at J to 3 bases, leaving 1 base not matched to a gene. Germline-derived CDR1 and CDR2 are MNHEY and SMNVEV (reference sequence). The CDR3 length is 14 residues.

The chain has TRBV12-3 or TRBV12-4 and TRBJ1-2; tentative D call: TRBD1 (5 bases). With 4 bases removed from V and 0 bases from J, the gap between germline ends came to 9 bases. The CDR3 sequence is 14 residues long. The CDR3 here is CASSSEGPNYGYTF. CDR3 DNA: TGTGCCAGCAGTTCGGAGGGACCTAACTATGGCTACACCTTC.

This chain joins TRBV5-6 and TRBJ2-3; weak D call: TRBD2 (5 bases). The germline V gene has CDR1 SGHDT and CDR2 YYEEEE. This CDR3 comprises 17 residues. Trimming cost V 4 bases and J 2 bases, with 20 bases left between them. In nucleotides, the CDR3 is TGTGCCAGCAGCCGCTCCGCGGAGGCGCTTAACACAGATACGCAGTATTTT. Its protein is CASSRSAEALNTDTQYF.

This chain joins TRBV5-6 and TRBJ2-1; 9 bases line up with TRBD2. V was clipped by 5 bases and J by 9 bases; unmatched bases: 6. CDR1 is SGHDT, CDR2 YYEEEE, per germline. The CDR3 contains 13 residues. The CDR3 nucleotides are TGTGCCAGCAGGTTTACTAGCGGGCTTGAGCAGTTCTTC. Protein sequence: CASRFTSGLEQFF.

This clonotype was seen only a few times. The chain is built from TRBV7-9 and TRBJ2-1; 7 nucleotides line up with TRBD2. Germline CDR1 SEHNR, CDR2 FQNEAQ (reference sequence). V shed 2 bases, J shed 7 bases, and the junction held 11 bases outside the gene matches. The CDR3 has 16 residues. The chain's CDR3 is CASSLKLAGVGNEQFF. CDR3 DNA: TGTGCCAGCAGCTTAAAGCTTGCGGGAGTTGGGAATGAGCAGTTCTTC.

This clonotype has at least ten counts. The rearrangement links TRBV29-1 to TRBJ1-1, with no clear D. The germline CDR1 and CDR2 sequences are SQVTM and ANQGSEA. There are 11 residues in the CDR3. Deletions cut 4 bases from V and 6 bases from J, with 9 bases between. CDR3 residues: CSVVSVAEAFF. The CDR3 coding sequence is TGCAGCGTTGTATCGGTTGCTGAAGCTTTCTTT.

This clonotype came up a few times. CDR3 region: CASGWTGNNQPQHF. CDR3 nucleotide sequence: TGTGCTAGTGGTTGGACAGGGAACAATCAGCCCCAGCATTTT. The rearrangement joins TRBV12-5 to TRBJ1-5; the match to TRBD1 covers 8 bases. Germline assignment: CDR1 LGHNT and CDR2 FRNRAP. The CDR3 extends over 14 amino acids. With 4 bases clipped from V and 3 bases from J, the junction kept 2 bases outside the gene matches.

This clonotype showed up just a few times. The chain employs TRBV4-1 and TRBJ1-1, with TRBD1 matching 9 bases. V lost 4 bases to trimming and J lost 11 bases; unmatched junction nucleotides: 8. CDR3 length: 13 residues. CDR1 and CDR2 (germline): MGHRA, YSYEKL. The CDR3 region has the DNA TGCGCCAGCAGCCCCAGGACAGGGGAAGGGGCTTTCTTT. Translated, it gives CASSPRTGEGAFF.

The sample holds a few counts of this clonotype. V gene TRBV20-1 combines with J gene TRBJ2-1; D ambiguous. This CDR3 has 15 amino acids. The V and J ends lost 2 bases and 0 bases respectively, with 11 bases between them. Per germline, CDR1 DFQATT and CDR2 SNEGSKA (reference sequence). In DNA form, the CDR3 reads TGCAGTGCTAGAAGCGACCAGAGCTCCTACAATGAGCAGTTCTTC. Translating it yields CSARSDQSSYNEQFF.

The chain employs TRBV5-5 and TRBJ2-7; D is tentatively TRBD1 or TRBD2 (6 bases each). V was cut by 1 base and J by 4 bases, with 15 bases left in between. Germline V gene lookup returns CDR1 SGHKS and CDR2 YYEKEE (reference sequence). This CDR3 is 15 amino acids long. CDR3 nucleotides: TGTGCCAGCAGCTTGAGAGGGGGAGGCCGTTACGAGCAGTACTTC. Protein product: CASSLRGGGRYEQYF.

There are many counts of this clonotype. The V gene is TRBV25-1, the J gene TRBJ2-7, with 8 bases that match TRBD1. This CDR3 has 14 amino acids. The germline V gene has CDR1 MGHDK and CDR2 SYGVNS. J lost 2 bases, V lost 4 bases, and 4 bases had no gene match. The CDR3 DNA reads as TGTGCCAGCAGTGTGGGGACAGGTCCCTACGAGCAGTACGTC. Translated, it gives CASSVGTGPYEQYV.

This chain links TRBV7-9 with TRBJ2-6, with D tentatively TRBD2 (6 bases). V lost 5 bases, J lost 0 bases, and 11 bases lay in between. The CDR3 length is 16 residues. Germline CDR1 reads SEHNR; CDR2 reads FQNEAQ (reference sequence). The CDR3 region has the DNA TGTGCCAGCAGCCCCGTGGGGGGCTCTGGGGCCAACGTCCTGACTTTC. Translated, it gives CASSPVGGSGANVLTF.

The chain is built from TRBV14 and TRBJ2-5, with D possibly being TRBD1 or TRBD2 (5 bases each). The CDR3 covers 14 residues. Between the trimmed V and J ends, which lost 8 bases and 0 bases, there was a span of 13 bases. The germline V gene has CDR1 SGHDN and CDR2 FVKESK. CDR3 in DNA: TGTGCCAGCGTCTCCGGGGCGAACCAAGAGACCCAGTACTTC. It encodes CASVSGANQETQYF.

This chain joins TRBV7-8 and TRBJ1-2; 7 positions agree with TRBD1. The junction had 6 bases not matched to a gene; V was cut back by 4 bases and J by 4 bases. The CDR3 runs to 14 residues. The germline CDR1 and CDR2 sequences are SGHVS and FQNEAQ. CDR3: CASSYVDRAYGYTF. DNA of the CDR3: TGTGCCAGCAGCTACGTCGACAGGGCCTATGGCTACACCTTC.

V gene TRBV7-9 combines with J gene TRBJ2-1; D is undetermined. CDR1 SEHNR and CDR2 FQNEAQ come from the germline V gene (reference sequence). The CDR3 spans 12 residues. V was clipped by 4 bases and J by 9 bases, with 10 bases between them. The CDR3 loop is CASSSEDAEQFF. CDR3 coding DNA: TGTGCCAGCAGCTCCGAGGATGCTGAGCAGTTCTTC.

In this sample, this clonotype turned up a few times. V is TRBV12-5 and J is TRBJ1-2, with unresolved D. The V end lost 5 bases, the J end lost 0 bases, and 10 bases lay between the germline ends. The CDR3 is 14 amino acids. Germline-derived CDR1 and CDR2 are LGHNT and FRNRAP. CDR3: CASGPETTNYGYTF. CDR3 DNA sequence: TGTGCTAGTGGTCCAGAAACAACTAACTATGGCTACACCTTC.

This clonotype was counted only a few times. The chain links TRBV4-1 to TRBJ2-3; 9 positions match TRBD2. Losses at the gene ends were 1 base for V and 1 base for J; bases not matched to a gene: 0. The germline CDR1 and CDR2 sequences are MGHRA and YSYEKL. The CDR3 is 15 residues long. DNA of the CDR3: TGCGCCAGCAGCCAAGCTAGCGGGGGCACAGATACGCAGTATTTT. Translated: CASSQASGGTDTQYF.